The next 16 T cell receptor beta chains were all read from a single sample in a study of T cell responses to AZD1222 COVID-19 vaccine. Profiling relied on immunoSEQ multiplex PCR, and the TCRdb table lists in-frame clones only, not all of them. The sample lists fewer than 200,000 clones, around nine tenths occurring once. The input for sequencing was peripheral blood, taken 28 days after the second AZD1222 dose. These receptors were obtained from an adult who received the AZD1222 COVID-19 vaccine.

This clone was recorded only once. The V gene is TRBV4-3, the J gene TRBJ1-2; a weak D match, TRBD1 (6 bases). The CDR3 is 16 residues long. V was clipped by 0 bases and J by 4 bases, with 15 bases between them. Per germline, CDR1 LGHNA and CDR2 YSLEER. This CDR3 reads CASSQDRGGRVYGYTF. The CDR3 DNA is TGCGCCAGCAGCCAAGATAGGGGGGGGCGCGTCTATGGCTACACCTTC.

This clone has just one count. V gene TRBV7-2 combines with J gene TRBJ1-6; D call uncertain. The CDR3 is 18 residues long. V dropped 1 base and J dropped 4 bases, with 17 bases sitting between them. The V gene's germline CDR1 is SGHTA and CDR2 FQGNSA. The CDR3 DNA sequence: TGTGCCAGCAGCTTAGAGGGAGGCAGCTCAGGTTATAATTCACCCCTCCACTTT. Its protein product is CASSLEGGSSGYNSPLHF.

In DNA, the CDR3 is TGTGCCAGCAGCTTAGTCGGGATAGCCAAAAACATTCAGTACTTC. The encoded protein is CASSLVGIAKNIQYF. The chain combines TRBV7-2 with TRBJ2-4; D possibly corresponds to TRBD2 (5 bases). V gave up 1 base and J gave up 0 bases, with 7 bases separating them. The germline V gene encodes CDR1 SGHTA and CDR2 FQGNSA. The CDR3 runs 15 residues.

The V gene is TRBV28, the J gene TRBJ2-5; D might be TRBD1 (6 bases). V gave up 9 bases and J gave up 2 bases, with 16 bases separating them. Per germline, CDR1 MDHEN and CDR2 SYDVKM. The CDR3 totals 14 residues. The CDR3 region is CASSDGQSQETQYF. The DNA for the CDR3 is TGTGCCAGTTCGGACGGACAGTCTCAAGAGACCCAGTACTTC.

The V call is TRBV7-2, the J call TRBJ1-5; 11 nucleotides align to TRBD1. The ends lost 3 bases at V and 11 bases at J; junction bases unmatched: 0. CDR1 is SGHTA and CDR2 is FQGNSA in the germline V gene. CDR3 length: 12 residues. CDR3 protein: CASSLGQGAQHF. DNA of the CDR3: TGTGCCAGCAGCTTGGGACAGGGGGCCCAGCATTTT.

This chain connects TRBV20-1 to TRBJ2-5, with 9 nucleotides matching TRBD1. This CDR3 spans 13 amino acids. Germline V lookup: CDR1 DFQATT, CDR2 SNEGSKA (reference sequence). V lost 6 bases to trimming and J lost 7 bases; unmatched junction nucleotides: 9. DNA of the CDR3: TGCAGTGCGAGTCCGGGACAGGGAATGACCCAGTACTTC. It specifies CSASPGQGMTQYF.

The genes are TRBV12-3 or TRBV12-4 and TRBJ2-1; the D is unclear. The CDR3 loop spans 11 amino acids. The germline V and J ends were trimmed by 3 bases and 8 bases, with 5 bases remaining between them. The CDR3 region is CASSFLDEQFF. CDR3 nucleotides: TGTGCCAGCAGTTTTTTGGATGAGCAGTTCTTC.

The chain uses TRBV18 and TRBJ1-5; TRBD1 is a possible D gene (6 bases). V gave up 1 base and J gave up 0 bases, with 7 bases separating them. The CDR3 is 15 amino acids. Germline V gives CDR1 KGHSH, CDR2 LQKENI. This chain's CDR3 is CASSPQDSSNQPQHF. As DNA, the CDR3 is TGTGCCAGCTCACCACAGGACAGTAGCAATCAGCCCCAGCATTTT.

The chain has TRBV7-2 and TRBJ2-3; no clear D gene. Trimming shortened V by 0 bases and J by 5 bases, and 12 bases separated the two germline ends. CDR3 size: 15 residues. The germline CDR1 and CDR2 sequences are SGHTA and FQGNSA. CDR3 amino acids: CASSLAVGPGDTQYF. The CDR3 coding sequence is TGTGCCAGCAGCTTAGCGGTAGGACCGGGAGATACGCAGTATTTT.

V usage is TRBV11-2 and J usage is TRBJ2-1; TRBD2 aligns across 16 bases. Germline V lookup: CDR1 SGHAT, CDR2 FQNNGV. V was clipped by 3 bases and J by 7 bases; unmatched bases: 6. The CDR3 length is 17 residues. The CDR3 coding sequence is TGTGCCAGCAGCTTCGGGACTAGCGGGAGGGCCGGGAATGAGCAGTTCTTC. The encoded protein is CASSFGTSGRAGNEQFF.

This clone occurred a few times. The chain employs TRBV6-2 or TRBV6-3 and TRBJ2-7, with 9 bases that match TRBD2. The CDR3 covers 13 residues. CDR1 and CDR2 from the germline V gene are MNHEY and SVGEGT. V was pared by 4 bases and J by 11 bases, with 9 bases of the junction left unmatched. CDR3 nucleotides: TGTGCCAGCAGTTCCTCGGTTAGCGGGAGTGAGTACTTC. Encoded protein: CASSSSVSGSEYF.

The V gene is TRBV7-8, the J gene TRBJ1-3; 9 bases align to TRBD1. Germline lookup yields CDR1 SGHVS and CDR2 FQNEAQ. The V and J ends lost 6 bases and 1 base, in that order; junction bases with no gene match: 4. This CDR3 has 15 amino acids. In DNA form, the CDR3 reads TGTGCCAGCAGTCAGGACAGGGGATCTGGAAACACCATATATTTT. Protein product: CASSQDRGSGNTIYF. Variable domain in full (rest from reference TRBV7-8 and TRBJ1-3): GAGVSQSPRYKVAKRGQDVALRCDPISGHVSLFWYQQALGQGPEFLTYFQNEAQLDKSGLPSDRFFAERPEGSVSTLKIQRTQQEDSAVYLCASSQDRGSGNTIYFGEGSWLTVV.

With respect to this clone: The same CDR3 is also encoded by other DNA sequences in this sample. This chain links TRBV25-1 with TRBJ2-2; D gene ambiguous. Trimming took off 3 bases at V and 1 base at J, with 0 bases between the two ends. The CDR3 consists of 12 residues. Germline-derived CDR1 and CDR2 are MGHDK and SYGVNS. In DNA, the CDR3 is TGTGCCAGCAGTGAGAACACCGGGGAGCTGTTTTTT. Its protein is CASSENTGELFF.

CDR3 sequence (DNA): TGTGCCAGCACTTCCCTAGAGGCAGGGCGAAACGAGCAGTACTTC. Protein: CASTSLEAGRNEQYF. The J gene is TRBJ2-7, the V gene TRBV7-2; tentative D call: TRBD1 (5 bases). V was clipped by 7 bases and J by 5 bases, with 21 bases between them. The CDR3 runs 15 residues. In germline, CDR1 is SGHTA, CDR2 FQGNSA.

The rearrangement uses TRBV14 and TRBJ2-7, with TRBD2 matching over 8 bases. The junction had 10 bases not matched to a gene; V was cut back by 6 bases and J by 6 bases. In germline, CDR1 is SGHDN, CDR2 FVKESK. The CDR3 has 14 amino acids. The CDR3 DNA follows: TGTGCCAGCAGACCGGGACTAGTAGTAGGCGAGCAGTACTTC. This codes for CASRPGLVVGEQYF. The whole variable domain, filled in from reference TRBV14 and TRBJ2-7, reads EAGVTQFPSHSVIEKGQTVTLRCDPISGHDNLYWYRRVMGKEIKFLLHFVKESKQDESGMPNNRFLAERTGGTYSTLKVQPAELEDSGVYFCASRPGLVVGEQYFGPGTRLTVT.

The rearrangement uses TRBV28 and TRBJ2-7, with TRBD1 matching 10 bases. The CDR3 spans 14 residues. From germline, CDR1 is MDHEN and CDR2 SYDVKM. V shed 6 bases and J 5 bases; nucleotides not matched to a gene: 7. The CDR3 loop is CASSLTGGSDEQYF. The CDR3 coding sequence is TGTGCCAGCAGCTTGACAGGGGGCTCGGACGAGCAGTACTTC. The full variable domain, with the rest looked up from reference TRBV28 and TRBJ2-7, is DVKVTQSSRYLVKRTGEKVFLECVQDMDHENMFWYRQDPGLGLRLIYFSYDVKMKEKGDIPEGYSVSREKKERFSLILESASTNQTSMYLCASSLTGGSDEQYFGPGTRLTVT.